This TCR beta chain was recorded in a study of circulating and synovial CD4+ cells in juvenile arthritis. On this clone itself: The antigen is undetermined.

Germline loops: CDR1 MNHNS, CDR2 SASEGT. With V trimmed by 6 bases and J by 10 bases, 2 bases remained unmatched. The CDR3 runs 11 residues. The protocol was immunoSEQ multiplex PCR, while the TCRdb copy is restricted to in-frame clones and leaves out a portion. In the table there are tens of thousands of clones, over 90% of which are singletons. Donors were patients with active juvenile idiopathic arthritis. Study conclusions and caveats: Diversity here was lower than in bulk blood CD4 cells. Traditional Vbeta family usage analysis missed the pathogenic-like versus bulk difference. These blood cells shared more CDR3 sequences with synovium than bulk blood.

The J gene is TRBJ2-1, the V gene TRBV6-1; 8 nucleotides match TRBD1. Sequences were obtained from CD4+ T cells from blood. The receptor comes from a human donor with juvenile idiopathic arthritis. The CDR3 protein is CASRAGGEQFF. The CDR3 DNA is TGTGCCAGCAGGGCAGGGGGCGAGCAGTTCTTC.